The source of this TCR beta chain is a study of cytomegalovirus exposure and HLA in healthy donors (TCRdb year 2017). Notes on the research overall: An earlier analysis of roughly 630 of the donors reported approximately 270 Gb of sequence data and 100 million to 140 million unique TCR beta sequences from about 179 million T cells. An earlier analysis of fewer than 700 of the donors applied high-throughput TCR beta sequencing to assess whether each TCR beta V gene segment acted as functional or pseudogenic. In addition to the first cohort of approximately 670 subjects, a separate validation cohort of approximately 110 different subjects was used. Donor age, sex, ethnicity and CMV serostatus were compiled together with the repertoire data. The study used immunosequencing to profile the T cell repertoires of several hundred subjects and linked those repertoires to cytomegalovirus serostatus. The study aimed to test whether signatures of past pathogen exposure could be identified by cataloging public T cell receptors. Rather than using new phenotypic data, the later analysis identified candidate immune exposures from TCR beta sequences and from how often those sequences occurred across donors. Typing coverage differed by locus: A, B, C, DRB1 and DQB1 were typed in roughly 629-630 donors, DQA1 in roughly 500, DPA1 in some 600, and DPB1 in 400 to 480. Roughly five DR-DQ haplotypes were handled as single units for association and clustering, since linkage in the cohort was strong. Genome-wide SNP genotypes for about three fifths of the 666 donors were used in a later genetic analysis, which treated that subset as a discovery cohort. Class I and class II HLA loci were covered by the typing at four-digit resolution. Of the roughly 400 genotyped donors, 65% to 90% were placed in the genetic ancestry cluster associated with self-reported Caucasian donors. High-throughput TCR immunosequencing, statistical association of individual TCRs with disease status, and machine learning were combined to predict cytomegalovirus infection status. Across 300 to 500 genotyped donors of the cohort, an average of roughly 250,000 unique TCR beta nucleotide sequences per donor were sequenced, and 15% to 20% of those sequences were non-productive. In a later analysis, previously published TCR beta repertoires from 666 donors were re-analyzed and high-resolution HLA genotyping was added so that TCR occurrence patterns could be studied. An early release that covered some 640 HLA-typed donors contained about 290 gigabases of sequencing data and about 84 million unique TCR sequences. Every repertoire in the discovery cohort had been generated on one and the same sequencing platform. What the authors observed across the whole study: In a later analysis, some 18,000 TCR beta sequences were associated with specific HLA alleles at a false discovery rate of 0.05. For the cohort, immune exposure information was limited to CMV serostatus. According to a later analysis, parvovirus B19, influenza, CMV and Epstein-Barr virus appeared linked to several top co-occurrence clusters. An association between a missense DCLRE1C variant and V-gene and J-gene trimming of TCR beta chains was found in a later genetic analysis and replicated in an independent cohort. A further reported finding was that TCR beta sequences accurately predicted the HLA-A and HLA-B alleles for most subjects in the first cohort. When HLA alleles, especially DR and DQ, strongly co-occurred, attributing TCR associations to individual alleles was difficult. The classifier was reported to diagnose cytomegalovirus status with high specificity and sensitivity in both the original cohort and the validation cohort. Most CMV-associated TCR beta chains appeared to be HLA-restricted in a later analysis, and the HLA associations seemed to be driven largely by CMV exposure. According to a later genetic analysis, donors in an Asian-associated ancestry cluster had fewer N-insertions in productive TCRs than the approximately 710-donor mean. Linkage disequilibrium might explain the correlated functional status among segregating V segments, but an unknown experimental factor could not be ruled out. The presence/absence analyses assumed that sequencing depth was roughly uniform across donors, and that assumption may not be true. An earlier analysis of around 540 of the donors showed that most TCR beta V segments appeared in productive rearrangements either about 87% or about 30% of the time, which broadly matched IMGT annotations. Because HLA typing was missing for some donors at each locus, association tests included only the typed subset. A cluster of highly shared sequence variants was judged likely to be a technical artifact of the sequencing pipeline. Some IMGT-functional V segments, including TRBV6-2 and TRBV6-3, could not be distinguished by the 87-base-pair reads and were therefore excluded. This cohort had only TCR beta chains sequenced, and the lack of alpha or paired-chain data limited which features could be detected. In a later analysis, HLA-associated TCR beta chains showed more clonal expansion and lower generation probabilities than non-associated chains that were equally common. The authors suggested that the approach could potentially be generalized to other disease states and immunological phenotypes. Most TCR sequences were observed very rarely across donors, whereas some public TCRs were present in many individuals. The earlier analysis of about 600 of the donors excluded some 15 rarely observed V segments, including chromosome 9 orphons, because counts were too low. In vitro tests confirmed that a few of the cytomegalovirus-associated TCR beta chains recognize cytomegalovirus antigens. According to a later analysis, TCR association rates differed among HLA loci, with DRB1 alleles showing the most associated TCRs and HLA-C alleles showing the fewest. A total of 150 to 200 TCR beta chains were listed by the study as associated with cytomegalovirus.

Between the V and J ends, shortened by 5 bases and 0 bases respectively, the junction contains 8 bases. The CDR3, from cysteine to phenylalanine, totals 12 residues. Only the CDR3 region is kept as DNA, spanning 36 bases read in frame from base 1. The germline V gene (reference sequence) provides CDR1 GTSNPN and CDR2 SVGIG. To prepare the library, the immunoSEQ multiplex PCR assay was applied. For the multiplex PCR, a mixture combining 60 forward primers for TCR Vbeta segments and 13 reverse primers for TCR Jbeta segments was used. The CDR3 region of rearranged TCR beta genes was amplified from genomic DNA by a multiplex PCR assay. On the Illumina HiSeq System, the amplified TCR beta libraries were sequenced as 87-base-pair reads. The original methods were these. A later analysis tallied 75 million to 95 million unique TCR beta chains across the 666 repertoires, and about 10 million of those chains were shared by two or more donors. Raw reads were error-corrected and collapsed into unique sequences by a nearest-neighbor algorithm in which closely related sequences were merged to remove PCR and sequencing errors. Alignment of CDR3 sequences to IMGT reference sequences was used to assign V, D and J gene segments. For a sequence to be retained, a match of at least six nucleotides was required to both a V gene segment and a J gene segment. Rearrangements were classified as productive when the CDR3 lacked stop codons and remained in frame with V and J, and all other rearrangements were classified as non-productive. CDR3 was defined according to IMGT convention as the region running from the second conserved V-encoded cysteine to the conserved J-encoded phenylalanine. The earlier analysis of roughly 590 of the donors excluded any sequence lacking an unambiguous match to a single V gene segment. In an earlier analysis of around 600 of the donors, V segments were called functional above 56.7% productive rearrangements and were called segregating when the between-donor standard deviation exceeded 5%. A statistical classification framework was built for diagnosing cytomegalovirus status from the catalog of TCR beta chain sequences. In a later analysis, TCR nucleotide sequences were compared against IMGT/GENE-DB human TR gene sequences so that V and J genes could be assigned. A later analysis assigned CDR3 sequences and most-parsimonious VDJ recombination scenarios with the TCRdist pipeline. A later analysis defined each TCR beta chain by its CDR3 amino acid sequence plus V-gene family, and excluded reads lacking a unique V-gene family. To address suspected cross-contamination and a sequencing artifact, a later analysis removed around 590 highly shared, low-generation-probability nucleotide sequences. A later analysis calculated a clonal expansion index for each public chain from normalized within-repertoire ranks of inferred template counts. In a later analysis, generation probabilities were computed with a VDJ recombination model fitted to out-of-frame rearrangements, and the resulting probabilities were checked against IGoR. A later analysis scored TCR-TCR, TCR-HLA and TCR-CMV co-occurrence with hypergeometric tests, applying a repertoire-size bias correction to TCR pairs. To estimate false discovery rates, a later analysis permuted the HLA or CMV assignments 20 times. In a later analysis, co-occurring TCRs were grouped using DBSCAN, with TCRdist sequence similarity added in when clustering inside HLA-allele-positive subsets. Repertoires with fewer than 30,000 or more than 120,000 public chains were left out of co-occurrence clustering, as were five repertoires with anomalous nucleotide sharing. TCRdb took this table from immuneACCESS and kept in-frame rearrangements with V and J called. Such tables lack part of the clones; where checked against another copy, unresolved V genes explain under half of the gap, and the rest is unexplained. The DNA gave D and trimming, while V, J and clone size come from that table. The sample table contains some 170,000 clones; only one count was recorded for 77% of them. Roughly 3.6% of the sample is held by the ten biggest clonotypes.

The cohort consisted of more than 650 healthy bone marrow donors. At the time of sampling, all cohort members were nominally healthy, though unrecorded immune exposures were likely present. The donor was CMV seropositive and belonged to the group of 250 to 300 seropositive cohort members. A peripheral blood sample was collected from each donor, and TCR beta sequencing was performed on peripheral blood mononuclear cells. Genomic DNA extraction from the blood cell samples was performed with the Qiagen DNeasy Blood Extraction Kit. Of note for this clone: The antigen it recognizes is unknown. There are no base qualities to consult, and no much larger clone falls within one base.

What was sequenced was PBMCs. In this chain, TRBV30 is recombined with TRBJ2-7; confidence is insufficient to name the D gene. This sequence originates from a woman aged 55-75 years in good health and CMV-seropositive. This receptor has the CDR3 CAWGTDSYEQYF. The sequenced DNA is TGTGCCTGGGGCACCGACTCCTACGAGCAGTACTTC.